Sequencing of this T cell receptor (beta chain) was carried out in a study of Ad26.COV2.S vaccination and SARS-CoV-2 variants. The treatment denotes: some 20 received Ad26.COV2.S at low or high dose, single or two shots; several received placebo; per-sample allocation not given. Samples were taken on day 63 after the first vaccine or placebo injection. At a Boston site, the person donating was an adult of 18-55 years. CDR3 length equals 11 residues. Germline CDR1 is SNHLY and CDR2 is FYNNEI. Trimming took 4 bases from V and 5 from J, leaving 5 bases between them. Sequencing was performed with immunoSEQ multiplex PCR; in TCRdb, only in-frame clones are kept and a portion is missing. The table has hundreds of thousands of clones, approximately 85% seen once.

This sequence originates from a person between 18 and 65 years old who received the Ad26.COV2.S COVID-19 vaccine or a placebo. This chain joins TRBV2 and TRBJ2-5; D gene unclear. The specimen was peripheral blood, collected in a trial of Ad26.COV2.S vaccine versus placebo. The CDR3 reads CASSVRETQYF. CDR3 DNA: TGTGCCAGCAGTGTGAGGGAGACCCAGTACTTC. The whole variable domain, filled in from reference TRBV2 and TRBJ2-5, reads EPEVTQTPSHQVTQMGQEVILRCVPISNHLYFYWYRQILGQKVEFLVSFYNNEISEKSEIFDDQFSVERPDGSNFTLKIRSTKLEDSAMYFCASSVRETQYFGPGTRLLVL.